The clone carrying this T cell receptor (beta chain) is a singleton in its sample. Its specificity is not known. This sample was taken from a study of T cells after yellow fever vaccination. Per the germline V gene, CDR1 is SGHTA and CDR2 is FQGNSA. V dropped 7 bases and J dropped 7 bases, with 19 bases sitting between them. The CDR3 length is 14 residues. TCRdb used MiXCR to reprocess the 5' RACE reads, holding one entry per CDR3 protein. The data show some 340,000 distinct CDR3 sequences, over 8.5% seen once. Study conclusions and caveats: It was a small share of clonotypes that appeared in both CD4 and CD8 compartments.

The rearrangement links TRBV7-2 to TRBJ1-1; D possibly corresponds to TRBD1 (5 bases). The sequence was collected from a young man who received the YFV17D yellow fever vaccine. Source: CD4+ T cells sorted from PBMCs, taken 45 days after the yellow fever booster vaccination. The DNA for the CDR3 is TGTGCCAGCACCCCTCGGGCAGGGATTTTTGAAGCTTTCTTT. Its translation: CASTPRAGIFEAFF. The full variable domain, with the rest looked up from reference TRBV7-2 and TRBJ1-1, is GAGVSQSPSNKVTEKGKDVELRCDPISGHTALYWYRQSLGQGLEFLIYFQGNSAPDKSGLPSDRFSAERTGGSVSTLTIQRTQQEDSAVYLCASTPRAGIFEAFFGQGTRLTVV.